These 27 T cell receptor beta chains share one sample of origin, sequenced in a study of metastatic and nonmetastatic thyroid tumors. Through MiXCR, TCRdb re-clonotyped the PCR reads. Of some 20,000 clones listed, just over 35% are singletons. Thyroid surgery was performed in patients who had received no treatment beforehand. What was sequenced was tumor tissue. The receptor source for this set is a female donor with papillary thyroid cancer or a benign thyroid nodule (not recorded which). Some clones in this sample may be carry-over from other donors' samples.

The chain carries TRBV6-5 and TRBJ1-4; possibly TRBD1 for D (6 bases). CDR1 is MNHEY, CDR2 SVGAGI, per germline. V was trimmed by 0 bases and J by 5 bases, leaving 10 bases between them. The CDR3 covers 15 residues. In DNA form, the CDR3 reads TGTGCCAGCAGTTACTCAGGACAGCAAAATGAAAAACTGTTTTTT. Its translation: CASSYSGQQNEKLFF.

This clone was detected a few times. V gene TRBV29-1 combines with J gene TRBJ2-2; D remains ambiguous. CDR1 and CDR2 (germline): SQVTM, ANQGSEA. CDR3 length: 11 residues. V gave up 5 bases and J gave up 6 bases, with 7 bases separating them. CDR3 bases: TGCAGCGTTCTCGTCGCCGGGGAGCTGTTTTTT. This translates into CSVLVAGELFF.

The chain carries TRBV20-1 and TRBJ2-3; D is possibly TRBD1 or TRBD2 (5 bases each). CDR3 length: 15 amino acids. Germline V gene data show CDR1 as DFQATT and CDR2 as SNEGSKA (reference sequence). The V and J ends lost 0 bases and 0 bases respectively, with 10 bases between them. CDR3 DNA sequence: TGCAGTGCTAGAGATGGGACGAAAAGCACAGATACGCAGTATTTT. Translation gives CSARDGTKSTDTQYF.

By share, this clone ranks as medium-sized. The identical CDR3 is also encoded by other nucleotide sequences in the sample. The gene calls are TRBV11-1 and TRBJ2-2; 9 bases agree with TRBD1. The CDR3 consists of 17 residues. The germline gives CDR1 SGHAT, CDR2 FQDESV (reference sequence). Trimming took 0 bases from V and 5 from J; bases not matched to a gene: 7. This CDR3 reads CASSLAGTGPGTGELFF. The CDR3 DNA sequence: TGTGCCAGCAGCTTAGCTGGGACAGGGCCGGGGACCGGGGAGCTGTTTTTT.

In its sample, this clone is medium-sized. The chain carries TRBV3-1 and TRBJ1-2, with 8 bases aligning to TRBD1. V lost 5 bases and J lost 6; bases outside the gene matches: 14. CDR3 length equals 16 residues. CDR1 is LGHDT, CDR2 YNNKEL, per germline (reference sequence). In DNA, the CDR3 is TGTGCCAGCAGCTCAGAGGGGGGAAGGACAGGGCATGGCTACACCTTC. Translation gives CASSSEGGRTGHGYTF.

In this sample, this clone turned up a few times. The rearrangement joins TRBV7-2 to TRBJ1-3; the D gene is possibly TRBD1 (5 bases). V dropped 5 bases and J dropped 3 bases, with 11 bases sitting between them. This CDR3 region has 14 residues. CDR1 is SGHTA, CDR2 FQGNSA, per germline. The CDR3 here is CASSPWGSGNTIYF. CDR3 in DNA: TGTGCCAGCAGCCCGTGGGGGAGTGGAAACACCATATATTTT.

Only a few counts were recorded for this clone. The chain recombines TRBV5-1 with TRBJ2-3, with D hard to call. Germline assignment: CDR1 SGHRS and CDR2 YFSETQ. The CDR3 is made up of 17 amino acids. The V gene lost 0 bases and the J gene lost 2 bases, with 16 bases spanning the gap. In DNA form, the CDR3 reads TGCGCCAGCAGCTTGGTCGGCGGAACCCTAACCACAGATACGCAGTATTTT. Protein product: CASSLVGGTLTTDTQYF.

This clone was recorded a few times. The chain employs TRBV10-1 and TRBJ2-1; 12 bases agree with TRBD2. The germline CDR1 and CDR2 sequences are WNHNN and SYGVQD (reference sequence). The CDR3 has 15 residues. V lost 5 bases to trimming and J lost 6 bases; unmatched junction nucleotides: 5. CDR3 bases: TGCGCCAGCAGTTCCGGGACTAGCGGGTTCAATGAGCAGTTCTTC. This gives the protein CASSSGTSGFNEQFF.

This clone has only a few counts. This sequence joins TRBV10-2 and TRBJ1-2; D may be TRBD1 (6 bases). The V end lost 4 bases, the J end lost 7 bases, and 16 bases lay between the germline ends. Germline CDR1 and CDR2: WSHSY and SAAADI. The CDR3 is 14 amino acids. The DNA of the CDR3 is TGCGCCAGCAGTGGGTTTCCGGGGGCTAGTGGCTACACCTTC. Its translation: CASSGFPGASGYTF.

The genes are TRBV9 and TRBJ2-3; the D call may be TRBD1 or TRBD2 (5 bases each). The germline gives CDR1 SGDLS, CDR2 YYNGEE. V lost 3 bases and J lost 5, with 19 bases in between. The CDR3 extends over 16 amino acids. In DNA, the CDR3 is TGTGCCAGCAGCGGGTCTAGGGGACGGCAAGTAGATACGCAGTATTTT. This encodes CASSGSRGRQVDTQYF.

This clone was seen a handful of times. This rearrangement joins TRBV18 to TRBJ2-7, with TRBD1 matching over 9 bases. V dropped 2 bases and J dropped 12; count of bases not matched to a gene: 8. The germline V gene has CDR1 KGHSH and CDR2 LQKENI. This CDR3 is built from 13 residues. In DNA, the CDR3 is TGTGCCAGCTCACCAAGAACTGGACAGGGGACGTACTTC. Translated: CASSPRTGQGTYF.

The rearrangement uses TRBV28 and TRBJ2-2; D not certain. This CDR3 has 18 residues. V lost 10 bases and J lost 2, with 26 bases in between. CDR1 is MDHEN and CDR2 is SYDVKM in the germline V gene. Here the CDR3 reads CATFPRMRQAANTGELFF. CDR3 nucleotides: TGTGCCACCTTCCCCAGGATGCGTCAAGCCGCCAACACCGGGGAGCTGTTTTTT.

The rearrangement joins TRBV11-1 to TRBJ2-7; 9 bases line up with TRBD2. The V and J ends lost 4 bases and 3 bases, in that order; junction bases with no gene match: 10. This CDR3 comprises 16 residues. The V gene's germline CDR1 is SGHAT and CDR2 FQDESV (reference sequence). CDR3 in DNA: TGTGCCAGCAGCTCGCCTTTAGCGGGAGATGTCTACGAGCAGTACTTC. This sequence encodes CASSSPLAGDVYEQYF.

This chain joins TRBV20-1 and TRBJ2-1; TRBD2 matches at 11 bases. CDR1 is DFQATT and CDR2 is SNEGSKA in the germline V gene (reference sequence). Trimming cost V 4 bases and J 6 bases; bases outside gene matches: 11. The CDR3 extends over 16 amino acids. In nucleotides, the CDR3 is TGCAGTGCTACTGTTTTACTAGCGGGAGCGGTCAATGAGCAGTTCTTC. This translates into CSATVLLAGAVNEQFF.

This CDR3 is CASSVAVGSSYEQYF. CDR3 DNA sequence: TGTGCCAGCAGCGTAGCTGTCGGGAGCTCCTACGAGCAGTACTTC. V and J are TRBV9 and TRBJ2-7, with a weak D call TRBD2 (6 bases). V was trimmed by 0 bases and J by 0 bases, leaving 10 bases between them. There are 15 residues in the CDR3. CDR1 and CDR2 from the germline V gene are SGDLS and YYNGEE.

This chain links TRBV19 with TRBJ2-2, with D perhaps matching TRBD2 (5 bases). Trimming cost V 7 bases and J 2 bases, with 14 bases left between them. The CDR3 has 15 residues. Germline-derived CDR1 and CDR2 are LNHDA and SQIVND (reference sequence). The CDR3 protein is CASTPGILNTGELFF. CDR3 sequence (DNA): TGTGCCAGTACCCCGGGAATCCTAAACACCGGGGAGCTGTTTTTT.

This clone was observed a handful of times. The CDR3 bases are TGTGCCAGCAGCACCGGACAGATTAATAATTCACCCCTCCACTTT. This translates into CASSTGQINNSPLHF. This rearrangement joins TRBV28 to TRBJ1-6, with D tentatively TRBD1 (6 bases). The CDR3 contains 15 residues. Trimming stripped 6 bases from V and 5 bases from J, with 14 bases between. Germline V lookup: CDR1 MDHEN, CDR2 SYDVKM.

In this sample, this clone turned up a few times. The chain carries TRBV7-3 and TRBJ1-2; no clear D gene. Germline CDR1 SGHTA, CDR2 FQGTGA. The CDR3 runs 12 residues. V gave up 3 bases and J gave up 10 bases, with 12 bases separating them. CDR3 nucleotides: TGTGCCAGCAGCTTCGGGATCCCCCCCTACACCTTC. It codes for CASSFGIPPYTF.

This clone was counted between two and nine times. The chain carries TRBV6-1 and TRBJ1-1, with unresolved D. V lost 2 bases to trimming and J lost 1 base, with 14 bases between them. The CDR3 sequence is 16 residues long. The V gene's germline CDR1 is MNHNS and CDR2 SASEGT. The CDR3 DNA is TGTGCCAGCAGTGAAAGGAGGGAGGGCTGGAACACTGAAGCTTTCTTT. Translated, it gives CASSERREGWNTEAFF.

V and J are TRBV6-1 and TRBJ1-2, with 7 positions matching TRBD1. Germline values: CDR1 MNHNS, CDR2 SASEGT. This CDR3 region has 17 residues. V lost 7 bases, J lost 2 bases, and 16 bases stayed unmatched. The DNA for the CDR3 is TGTGCCAGCATCCGAGGGGTGTTGACAGGGAGCAACTATGGCTACACCTTC. As protein: CASIRGVLTGSNYGYTF.

This clone appeared a few times. The genes are TRBV6-1 and TRBJ1-2; D not resolved. Germline V gives CDR1 MNHNS, CDR2 SASEGT. This CDR3 has 14 amino acids. V lost 8 bases and J lost 4, with 17 bases in between. CDR3 in DNA: TGTGCCAGCGCACCCAATTTGGTTCTCTATGGCTACACCTTC. As protein: CASAPNLVLYGYTF.

This sequence joins TRBV18 and TRBJ1-1; TRBD1 might be the D (6 bases). The germline CDR1 and CDR2 sequences are KGHSH and LQKENI. The CDR3 is made up of 15 amino acids. The ends were cut back, 3 bases at V and 4 bases at J, with 15 bases in the middle. This CDR3 is CASSPGAGMGTEAFF. CDR3 coding DNA: TGTGCCAGCTCACCGGGGGCAGGGATGGGCACTGAAGCTTTCTTT.

There are a few counts of this clone. The chain combines TRBV12-3 or TRBV12-4 with TRBJ2-7, with no clear D. Between the trimmed V and J ends, which lost 2 bases and 0 bases, there was a span of 5 bases. The CDR3 is 13 residues long. This CDR3 reads CASSLWTSYEQYF. The CDR3 nucleotides are TGTGCCAGCAGTTTATGGACCTCCTACGAGCAGTACTTC.

V gene TRBV19 combines with J gene TRBJ2-7, with D possibly being TRBD2 (5 bases). The CDR3 sequence is 13 residues long. CDR1 is LNHDA and CDR2 is SQIVND in the germline V gene (reference sequence). The CDR3 loop is CACSEELLYEQYF. DNA of the CDR3: TGTGCATGTTCGGAGGAGTTGTTGTACGAGCAGTACTTC.

This clone was counted a few times. The chain uses TRBV6-2 or TRBV6-3 and TRBJ1-1; D gene ambiguous. The V gene's germline CDR1 is MNHEY and CDR2 SVGEGT. This CDR3 is 13 amino acids long. Deletions cut 5 bases from V and 7 bases from J, with 14 bases between. The CDR3 here is CASSLKGQNEAFF. In nucleotides, the CDR3 is TGTGCCAGCAGTCTAAAGGGCCAAAATGAAGCTTTCTTT.

The table lists this clone with a few counts. The genes are TRBV28 and TRBJ1-6; TRBD1 aligns across 7 bases. This CDR3 has 14 residues. V lost 4 bases to trimming and J lost 11 bases; unmatched junction nucleotides: 8. The V gene's germline CDR1 is MDHEN and CDR2 SYDVKM. CDR3 DNA: TGTGCCAGCAGTTCCTACCCGACAGGGCCACCCCTCCACTTT. As protein: CASSSYPTGPPLHF.

This clone occurred a few times. This chain uses TRBV28 with TRBJ1-5; 7 nucleotides align to TRBD1. V shed 6 bases, J shed 0 bases, and the junction held 5 bases outside the gene matches. The CDR3 covers 15 residues. Germline lookup yields CDR1 MDHEN and CDR2 SYDVKM. The DNA for the CDR3 is TGTGCCAGCAGGAACAGGGGAAATAGCAATCAGCCCCAGCATTTT. Protein: CASRNRGNSNQPQHF.